These 29 T cell receptor beta chains originate from one sample sequenced in a study of shared clonotypes between healthy human individuals. Libraries were prepared by immunoSEQ multiplex PCR; TCRdb keeps only in-frame clonotypes and omits some of them. The sample records 450,000 to 600,000 clones, around three quarters being singletons. Sequencing input: PBMCs. Receptor source: a woman aged 40 to 49 in good health. Some clones in this sample may be carry-over from other donors' samples.

The chain employs TRBV2 and TRBJ1-6, with D maybe TRBD1 (5 bases). The V gene's germline CDR1 is SNHLY and CDR2 FYNNEI. Trimming left V 10 bases short and J 4 bases short, with 11 bases between. CDR3 size: 13 residues. In DNA, the CDR3 is TGTGCCAACGGACAAGAATATAATTCACCCCTCCACTTT. Amino acid sequence: CANGQEYNSPLHF.

J is TRBJ2-2 and V is TRBV5-4; TRBD1 agrees at 7 bases. V lost 4 bases, J lost 2 bases, and 5 bases stayed unmatched. Germline CDR1 reads SGHNT; CDR2 reads YYREEE (reference sequence). The CDR3 has 15 amino acids. The CDR3 DNA follows: TGTGCCAGCAGCCCAAGACAGGGCAACACCGGGGAGCTGTTTTTT. Translated, it gives CASSPRQGNTGELFF.

DNA for the CDR3: TGTGCCAGCATCTCTGGGCGGAACACCATATATTTT. Translated, it gives CASISGRNTIYF. This chain links TRBV28 with TRBJ1-3; no clear D gene. This CDR3 has 12 residues. Per germline, CDR1 MDHEN and CDR2 SYDVKM. V shed 7 bases and J shed 7 bases, with 11 bases lying between them.

The V gene is TRBV14, the J gene TRBJ2-3; no firm D call. Trimming shortened V by 5 bases and J by 3 bases, and 12 bases separated the two germline ends. The germline V gene has CDR1 SGHDN and CDR2 FVKESK. The CDR3 has 14 residues. The CDR3 DNA reads as TGTGCCAGCAGCAGCATCTCCCTGACAGATACGCAGTATTTT. This codes for CASSSISLTDTQYF.

The rearrangement uses TRBV4-3 and TRBJ1-4, with TRBD1 as a possible D gene (5 bases). Trimming pared 0 bases from V and 4 bases from J, leaving 12 bases between. Germline lookup yields CDR1 LGHNA and CDR2 YSLEER. The CDR3 loop spans 16 amino acids. DNA for the CDR3: TGCGCCAGCAGCCAAGATGGGGGGACGATTAATGAAAAACTGTTTTTT. Its protein product is CASSQDGGTINEKLFF.

V usage is TRBV11-3 and J usage is TRBJ2-1, with D perhaps TRBD2 (6 bases). Trimming took 1 base from V and 4 from J, leaving 17 bases between them. This CDR3 contains 17 residues. Looked up from germline, CDR1 is SGHNT and CDR2 is YENEEA. CDR3 in amino acids: CASSLGYLGGHYNEQFF. CDR3 nucleotides: TGTGCCAGCAGCTTAGGTTATTTGGGAGGACATTACAATGAGCAGTTCTTC.

V usage is TRBV11-2 and J usage is TRBJ2-1; 9 positions match TRBD1. This CDR3 contains 14 residues. Per germline, CDR1 SGHAT and CDR2 FQNNGV. J gave up 9 bases and V 5 bases, and 8 bases lay outside the gene matches. CDR3 loop: CASSPPGQGAEQFF. CDR3 DNA: TGTGCCAGCAGCCCGCCGGGACAGGGAGCTGAGCAGTTCTTC.

CDR3 protein: CASSPGVRSYEQYF. The CDR3 bases are TGTGCCAGCTCCCCCGGGGTCCGAAGCTACGAGCAGTACTTC. The chain couples TRBV6-6 to TRBJ2-5; maybe TRBD2 (5 bases). The J call may be faulty, since TRBJ2-7 better matches the DNA end. The germline gives CDR1 MNHNY, CDR2 SVGAGI (reference sequence). The CDR3 spans 14 residues.

The J gene is TRBJ1-2, the V gene TRBV9; tentatively, D is TRBD1 (6 bases). V gave up 3 bases and J gave up 0 bases, with 15 bases separating them. The CDR3 contains 16 residues. The germline V gene encodes CDR1 SGDLS and CDR2 YYNGEE. The CDR3 region has the DNA TGTGCCAGCAGCGCGGATACAGGGCGAGCTAACTATGGCTACACCTTC. This sequence encodes CASSADTGRANYGYTF.

The rearrangement joins TRBV4-2 to TRBJ2-1, with TRBD2 matching 13 bases. The CDR3 is 18 residues long. CDR1 is LGHNA and CDR2 is YNFKEQ in the germline V gene. V lost 1 base to trimming and J lost 4 bases; unmatched junction nucleotides: 7. CDR3 protein: CASSQGGTSGIPYNEQFF. CDR3 sequence (DNA): TGTGCCAGCAGCCAAGGCGGGACTAGCGGGATCCCTTACAATGAGCAGTTCTTC.

The chain joins TRBV6-1 to TRBJ2-3; weak D call: TRBD1 (6 bases). Germline V gene data show CDR1 as MNHNS and CDR2 as SASEGT. The CDR3 has 15 residues. V was cut by 6 bases and J by 6 bases, with 19 bases left in between. The DNA for the CDR3 is TGTGCCAGCAGCCGGACAGAGGCTGTACTGGATACGCAGTATTTT. Protein: CASSRTEAVLDTQYF.

The CDR3 sequence: CASSYGLADNEQFF. The CDR3 coding sequence is TGTGCCAGCAGTTACGGACTAGCGGACAATGAGCAGTTCTTC. The chain is built from TRBV6-5 and TRBJ2-1; 10 bases are shared with TRBD2. The CDR3 is 14 amino acids. CDR1 is MNHEY, CDR2 SVGAGI, per germline. The junction had 0 bases not matched to a gene; V was cut back by 2 bases and J by 5 bases.

In its sample, this clone was seen a few times. Other nucleotide sequences in the sample specify the same CDR3. The chain recombines TRBV2 with TRBJ1-6, with unresolved D. The CDR3 consists of 11 residues. Trimming cost V 6 bases and J 7 bases, with 4 bases left between them. CDR1 and CDR2 from the germline V gene are SNHLY and FYNNEI. CDR3 amino acids: CASRDNSPLHF. The CDR3 nucleotides read TGTGCCAGCAGGGACAATTCACCCCTCCACTTT.

This chain connects TRBV7-9 to TRBJ2-7; D possibly corresponds to TRBD2 (6 bases). In germline, CDR1 is SEHNR, CDR2 FQNEAQ (reference sequence). This CDR3 spans 15 amino acids. Trimming stripped 3 bases from V and 2 bases from J, with 14 bases between. The CDR3 region has the DNA TGTGCCAGCAGCTTCACTTCGGGAGCCCCCTACGAGCAGTACTTC. It translates to CASSFTSGAPYEQYF.

This rearrangement joins TRBV7-9 to TRBJ1-1; no clear D gene. V was shortened by 3 bases and J by 1 base, with 6 bases between the two germline ends. Germline CDR1 and CDR2: SEHNR and FQNEAQ (reference sequence). This CDR3 comprises 13 residues. The CDR3 sequence: CASSFSENTEAFF. CDR3 in DNA: TGTGCCAGCAGCTTCAGTGAGAACACTGAAGCTTTCTTT.

The chain carries TRBV18 and TRBJ2-3; TRBD1 matches at 11 bases. This CDR3 is built from 16 residues. Germline CDR1 and CDR2: KGHSH and LQKENI. Unmatched junction bases numbered 7, after V lost 6 bases and J lost 2 bases. The CDR3 nucleotides read TGTGCCAGCTCGCCCGGGACAGGGGGAATCACAGATACGCAGTATTTT. This codes for CASSPGTGGITDTQYF. Full variable domain (remainder filled in from reference TRBV18 and TRBJ2-3): NAGVMQNPRHLVRRRGQEARLRCSPMKGHSHVYWYRQLPEEGLKFMVYLQKENIIDESGMPKERFSAEFPKEGPSILRIQQVVRGDSAAYFCASSPGTGGITDTQYFGPGTRLTVL.

This rearrangement joins TRBV27 to TRBJ2-3, with TRBD2 matching over 7 bases. J was trimmed by 5 bases and V by 2 bases; bases with no gene match: 1. The CDR3 has 13 residues. CDR1 is MNHEY and CDR2 is SMNVEV in the germline V gene (reference sequence). CDR3 in DNA: TGTGCCAGCAGTTTAGGGAGGGGAGATACGCAGTATTTT. Protein: CASSLGRGDTQYF.

V is TRBV2 and J is TRBJ1-4, with TRBD1 matching over 7 bases. This CDR3 is built from 14 residues. V gave up 6 bases and J gave up 3 bases; unmatched junction bases: 4. Germline loops: CDR1 SNHLY, CDR2 FYNNEI. The CDR3 nucleotides read TGTGCCAGCAGGGCCCAGGGGGCTAATGAAAAACTGTTTTTT. This codes for CASRAQGANEKLFF.

The V gene is TRBV6-1, the J gene TRBJ2-1; 9 bases align to TRBD1. CDR1 is MNHNS and CDR2 is SASEGT in the germline V gene. The V segment lost 6 bases and the J segment 4 bases; nucleotides outside the gene matches: 7. The CDR3 contains 15 residues. In DNA, the CDR3 is TGTGCCAGCAGCCTGGACAGGGGACTATACAATGAGCAGTTCTTC. This gives the protein CASSLDRGLYNEQFF.

V usage is TRBV19 and J usage is TRBJ2-7; D could derive from TRBD1 or TRBD2 (7 bases each). Germline V gene data show CDR1 as LNHDA and CDR2 as SQIVND (reference sequence). The CDR3 contains 15 residues. V was pared by 4 bases and J by 2 bases, with 15 bases between. CDR3 loop: CASSTQGGVAYEQYF. In DNA, the CDR3 is TGTGCCAGTAGTACCCAGGGGGGGGTTGCCTACGAGCAGTACTTC.

This sequence joins TRBV30 and TRBJ1-5; TRBD1 matches 7 bases. The CDR3 sequence is 15 residues long. The germline V gene has CDR1 GTSNPN and CDR2 SVGIG (reference sequence). J was trimmed by 5 bases and V by 1 base; bases with no gene match: 8. The CDR3 protein is CAWSATGQRHQPQHF. In DNA, the CDR3 is TGTGCCTGGAGTGCCACGGGACAGCGGCATCAGCCCCAGCATTTT. Based on the CDR3 plus reference TRBV30 and TRBJ1-5, the full variable domain is SQTIHQWPATLVQPVGSPLSLECTVEGTSNPNLYWYRQAAGRGLQLLFYSVGIGQISSEVPQNLSASRPQDRQFILSSKKLLLSDSGFYLCAWSATGQRHQPQHFGDGTRLSIL.

V and J are TRBV5-1 and TRBJ2-7, with D perhaps TRBD1 (5 bases). CDR1 is SGHRS and CDR2 is YFSETQ in the germline V gene. The ends were cut back, 4 bases at V and 1 base at J, with 9 bases in the middle. CDR3 length: 13 amino acids. This chain's CDR3 is CASSRTLSYEQYF. The CDR3 region has the DNA TGCGCCAGCAGCAGGACACTGTCCTACGAGCAGTACTTC. The whole variable domain, remainder taken from reference TRBV5-1 and TRBJ2-7, is KAGVTQTPRYLIKTRGQQVTLSCSPISGHRSVSWYQQTPGQGLQFLFEYFSETQRNKGNFPGRFSGRQFSNSRSEMNVSTLELGDSALYLCASSRTLSYEQYFGPGTRLTVT.

The CDR3 DNA reads as TGTGCCAGCAGCTTGGAGGGGTTGGGCTACACCTTC. This sequence encodes CASSLEGLGYTF. The chain links TRBV5-4 to TRBJ1-2; TRBD1 is a possible D gene (5 bases). The length of the CDR3 is 12 residues. Germline CDR1 SGHNT, CDR2 YYREEE (reference sequence). V dropped 0 bases and J dropped 8 bases, with 8 bases sitting between them. The full variable domain, rest sourced from reference TRBV5-4 and TRBJ1-2, is ETGVTQSPTHLIKTRGQQVTLRCSSQSGHNTVSWYQQALGQGPQFIFQYYREEENGRGNFPPRFSGLQFPNYSSELNVNALELDDSALYLCASSLEGLGYTFGSGTRLTVV.

The chain links TRBV7-3 to TRBJ2-3; D perhaps matches TRBD1 (5 bases). Germline V gene sequence: CDR1 SGHTA, CDR2 FQGTGA. The V end was cut by 2 bases, the J end by 2 bases, with 14 bases between. CDR3 length: 16 amino acids. This CDR3 is CASSLDTGAFTDTQYF. DNA for the CDR3: TGTGCCAGCAGCTTAGATACAGGAGCATTCACAGATACGCAGTATTTT.

The rearrangement uses TRBV6-1 and TRBJ2-7, with a tentative D call TRBD2 (6 bases). Germline-derived CDR1 and CDR2 are MNHNS and SASEGT. V was trimmed by 6 bases and J by 0 bases, leaving 12 bases between them. There are 14 residues in the CDR3. The DNA for the CDR3 is TGTGCCAGCAGCGGGGGACGCCTCTCCTACGAGCAGTACTTC. It translates to CASSGGRLSYEQYF.

The chain uses TRBV19 and TRBJ2-2; TRBD2 aligns across 7 bases. Germline V gene data show CDR1 as LNHDA and CDR2 as SQIVND (reference sequence). The CDR3 contains 14 residues. The V gene end was trimmed by 8 bases and the J gene end by 0 bases; junction bases not matched to a gene: 3. The CDR3 DNA reads TGTGCCAGTGCTGCGGGAGCGAACACCGGGGAGCTGTTTTTT. It codes for CASAAGANTGELFF.

J is TRBJ1-1 and V is TRBV7-2; no definite D call. The CDR3 is made up of 15 amino acids. Germline lookup yields CDR1 SGHTA and CDR2 FQGNSA. The V end lost 2 bases, the J end lost 1 base, and 11 bases lay between the germline ends. The CDR3 reads CASSLSGGENTEAFF. The CDR3 region has the DNA TGTGCCAGCAGCTTAAGTGGAGGTGAGAACACTGAAGCTTTCTTT.

This chain connects TRBV7-3 to TRBJ2-7, with D possibly called TRBD1 or TRBD2 (5 bases each). V lost 5 bases to trimming and J lost 2 bases, with 16 bases between them. CDR1 is SGHTA and CDR2 is FQGTGA in the germline V gene. This CDR3 contains 15 residues. The CDR3: CASSPTGTGPYEQYF. DNA of the CDR3: TGTGCCAGCAGCCCAACCGGGACCGGGCCCTACGAGCAGTACTTC.

V gene TRBV5-6 combines with J gene TRBJ1-2; TRBD1 might be the D (6 bases). The CDR3 sequence is 13 residues long. Per the germline V gene, CDR1 is SGHDT and CDR2 is YYEEEE. Trimming pared 3 bases from V and 2 bases from J, leaving 8 bases between. The CDR3 DNA reads as TGTGCCAGCAGCTATGACAGGAACTATGGCTACACCTTC. Translating gives CASSYDRNYGYTF.